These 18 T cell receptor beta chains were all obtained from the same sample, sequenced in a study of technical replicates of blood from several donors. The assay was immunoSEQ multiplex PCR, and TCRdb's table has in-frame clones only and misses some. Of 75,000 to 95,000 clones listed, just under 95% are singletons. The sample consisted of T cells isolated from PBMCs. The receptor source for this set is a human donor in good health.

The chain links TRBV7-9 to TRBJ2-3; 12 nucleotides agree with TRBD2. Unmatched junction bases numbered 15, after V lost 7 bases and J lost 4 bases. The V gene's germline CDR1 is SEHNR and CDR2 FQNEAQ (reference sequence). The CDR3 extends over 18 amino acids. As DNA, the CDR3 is TGTGCCAGCATGCGGTTTCTAGCGGGAGGGTTGGTGCCAGATACGCAGTATTTT. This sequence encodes CASMRFLAGGLVPDTQYF.

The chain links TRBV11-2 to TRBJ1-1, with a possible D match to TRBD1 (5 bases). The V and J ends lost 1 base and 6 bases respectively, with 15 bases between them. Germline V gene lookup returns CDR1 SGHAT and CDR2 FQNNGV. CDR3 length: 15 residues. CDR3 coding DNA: TGTGCCAGCAGCTTAGCGGGGGGACGAGGCGCTGAAGCTTTCTTT. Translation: CASSLAGGRGAEAFF.

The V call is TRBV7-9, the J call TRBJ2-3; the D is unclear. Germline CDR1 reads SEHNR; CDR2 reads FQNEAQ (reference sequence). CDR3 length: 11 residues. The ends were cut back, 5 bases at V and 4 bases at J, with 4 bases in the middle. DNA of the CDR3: TGTGCCAGCAGCCCCGCAGATACGCAGTATTTT. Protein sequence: CASSPADTQYF.

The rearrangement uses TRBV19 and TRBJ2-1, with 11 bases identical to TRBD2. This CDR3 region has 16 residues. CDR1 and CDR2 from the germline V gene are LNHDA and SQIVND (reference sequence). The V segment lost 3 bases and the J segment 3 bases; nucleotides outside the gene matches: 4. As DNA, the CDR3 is TGTGCCAGTAGTATCCCGGGACTAGCGGACTACAATGAGCAGTTCTTC. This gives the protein CASSIPGLADYNEQFF.

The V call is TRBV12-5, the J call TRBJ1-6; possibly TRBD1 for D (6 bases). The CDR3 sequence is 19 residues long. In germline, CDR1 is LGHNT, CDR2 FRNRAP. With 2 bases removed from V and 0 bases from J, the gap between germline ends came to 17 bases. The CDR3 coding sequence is TGTGCTAGTGGTTTGATCCCCACAGGGTCAAGCTCCTATAATTCACCCCTCCACTTT. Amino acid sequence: CASGLIPTGSSSYNSPLHF.

Here the CDR3 DNA reads TGTGCCATCAGTGAGGGGGGCCTTGCTGGAAACACCATATATTTT. Translation: CAISEGGLAGNTIYF. The chain couples TRBV10-3 to TRBJ1-3; D is perhaps TRBD1 (6 bases). The CDR3 consists of 15 residues. Trimming pared 2 bases from V and 2 bases from J, leaving 10 bases between. Looked up from germline, CDR1 is ENHRY and CDR2 is SYGVKD.

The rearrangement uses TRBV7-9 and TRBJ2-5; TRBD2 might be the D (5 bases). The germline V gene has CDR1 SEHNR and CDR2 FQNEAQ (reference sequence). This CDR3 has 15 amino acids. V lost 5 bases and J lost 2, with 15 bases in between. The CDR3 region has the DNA TGTGCCAGCAGCCCTAGCCACACCAGACAAGAGACCCAGTACTTC. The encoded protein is CASSPSHTRQETQYF.

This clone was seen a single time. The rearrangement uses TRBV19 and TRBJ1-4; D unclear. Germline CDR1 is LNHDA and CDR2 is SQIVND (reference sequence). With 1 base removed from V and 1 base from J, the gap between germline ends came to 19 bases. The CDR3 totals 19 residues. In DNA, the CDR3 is TGTGCCAGTAGTATAGGCGCCGGGGAGGAACGGGGAACTAATGAAAAACTGTTTTTT. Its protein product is CASSIGAGEERGTNEKLFF.

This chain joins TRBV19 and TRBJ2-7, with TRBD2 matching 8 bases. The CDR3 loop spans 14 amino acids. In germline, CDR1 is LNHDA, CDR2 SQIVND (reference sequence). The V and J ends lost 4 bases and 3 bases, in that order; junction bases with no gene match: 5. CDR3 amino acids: CASSTSGSGYEQYF. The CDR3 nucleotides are TGTGCCAGTAGTACCAGCGGGAGTGGCTACGAGCAGTACTTC.

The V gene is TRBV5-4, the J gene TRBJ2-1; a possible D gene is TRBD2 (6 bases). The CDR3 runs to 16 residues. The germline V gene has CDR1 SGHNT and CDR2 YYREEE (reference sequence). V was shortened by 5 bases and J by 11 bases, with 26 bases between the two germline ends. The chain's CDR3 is CASSTSLQRPVGQQFF. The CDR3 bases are TGTGCCAGCAGTACTAGCCTTCAAAGACCAGTAGGCCAGCAGTTCTTC.

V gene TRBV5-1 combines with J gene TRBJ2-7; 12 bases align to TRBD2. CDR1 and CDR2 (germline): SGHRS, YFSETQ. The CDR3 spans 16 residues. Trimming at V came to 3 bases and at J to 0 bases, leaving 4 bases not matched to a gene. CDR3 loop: CASSSLTSGSSYEQYF. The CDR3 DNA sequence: TGCGCCAGCAGCTCCTTGACTAGCGGGAGCTCCTACGAGCAGTACTTC.

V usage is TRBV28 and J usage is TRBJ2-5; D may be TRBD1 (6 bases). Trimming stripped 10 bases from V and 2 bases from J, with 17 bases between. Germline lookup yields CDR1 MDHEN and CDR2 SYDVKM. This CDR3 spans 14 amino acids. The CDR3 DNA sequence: TGTGCCACCTTACAGGGAACGGCACAAGAGACCCAGTACTTC. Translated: CATLQGTAQETQYF.

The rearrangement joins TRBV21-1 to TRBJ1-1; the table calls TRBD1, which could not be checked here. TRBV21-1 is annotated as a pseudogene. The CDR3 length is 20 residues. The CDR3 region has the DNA TGTGCCAGCAGCAAAAACACGCAAACAGGGATGCGCCTCCTGAACACTGAAGCTTTCTTT. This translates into CASSKNTQTGMRLLNTEAFF.

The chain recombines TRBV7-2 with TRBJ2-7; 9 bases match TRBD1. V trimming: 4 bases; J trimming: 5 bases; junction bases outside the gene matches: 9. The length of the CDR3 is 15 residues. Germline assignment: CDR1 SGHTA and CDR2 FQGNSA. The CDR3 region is CASSSPRTGVHEQYF. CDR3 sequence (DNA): TGTGCCAGCAGCTCCCCACGGACAGGGGTCCACGAGCAGTACTTC. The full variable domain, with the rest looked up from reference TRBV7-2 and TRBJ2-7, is GAGVSQSPSNKVTEKGKDVELRCDPISGHTALYWYRQSLGQGLEFLIYFQGNSAPDKSGLPSDRFSAERTGGSVSTLTIQRTQQEDSAVYLCASSSPRTGVHEQYFGPGTRLTVT.

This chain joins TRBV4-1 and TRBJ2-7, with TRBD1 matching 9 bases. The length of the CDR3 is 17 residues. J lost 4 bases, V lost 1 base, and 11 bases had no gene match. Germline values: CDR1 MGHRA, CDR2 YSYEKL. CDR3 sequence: CASSQVQGARTQYEQYF. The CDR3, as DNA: TGCGCCAGCAGCCAAGTACAGGGGGCCCGAACCCAATACGAGCAGTACTTC.

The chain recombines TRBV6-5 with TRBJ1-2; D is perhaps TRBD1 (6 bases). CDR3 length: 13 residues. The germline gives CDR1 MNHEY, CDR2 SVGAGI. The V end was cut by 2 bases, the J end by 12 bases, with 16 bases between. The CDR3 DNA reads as TGTGCCAGCAGTTACGGAAATACAGGGAGTCACACCTTC. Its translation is CASSYGNTGSHTF.

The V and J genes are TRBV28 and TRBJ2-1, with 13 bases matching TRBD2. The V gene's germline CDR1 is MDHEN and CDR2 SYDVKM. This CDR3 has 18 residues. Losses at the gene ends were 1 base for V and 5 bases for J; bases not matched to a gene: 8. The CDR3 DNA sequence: TGTGCCAGCAGTTTATTACTAGCGGGAGGGCAGAGGGACAATGAGCAGTTCTTC. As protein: CASSLLLAGGQRDNEQFF.

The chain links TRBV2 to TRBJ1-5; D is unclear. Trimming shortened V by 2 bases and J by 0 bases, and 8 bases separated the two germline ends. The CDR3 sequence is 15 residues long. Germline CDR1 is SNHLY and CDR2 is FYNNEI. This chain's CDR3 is CASSEQVYSNQPQHF. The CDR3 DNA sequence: TGTGCCAGCAGTGAACAGGTCTATAGCAATCAGCCCCAGCATTTT.